Below are 13 T cell receptor beta chains sequenced from a single sample in a study of blood T cell repertoires in COVID-19. Using immunoSEQ multiplex PCR, the repertoire was profiled, and TCRdb retains in-frame clones only, with some absent. The table records about 58,000 clones, about 78% of them present only once. Material: peripheral blood. The receptors derive from a human donor in a cohort sampled during active COVID-19.

This clone was observed a single time. The chain joins TRBV19 to TRBJ1-5; 9 nucleotides align to TRBD1. J gave up 5 bases and V 5 bases, and 10 bases lay outside the gene matches. There are 16 residues in the CDR3. Germline CDR1 is LNHDA and CDR2 is SQIVND (reference sequence). In nucleotides, the CDR3 is TGTGCCAGTAGTGCCGGACAGGGGCGGGGTGATCAGCCCCAGCATTTT. Translating it yields CASSAGQGRGDQPQHF.

The chain uses TRBV6-5 and TRBJ1-3; D remains unclear. The CDR3 contains 15 residues. Germline V gene data show CDR1 as MNHEY and CDR2 as SVGAGI. V dropped 2 bases and J dropped 1 base, with 9 bases sitting between them. The CDR3 DNA reads TGTGCCAGCAGTTACGGGCAGGAATCTGGAAACACCATATATTTT. As protein: CASSYGQESGNTIYF.

This chain links TRBV4-2 with TRBJ2-7; TRBD2 is a possible D gene (6 bases). The germline V gene encodes CDR1 LGHNA and CDR2 YNFKEQ. V lost 1 base, J lost 0 bases, and 13 bases lay in between. This CDR3 comprises 16 residues. CDR3 in amino acids: CASSQVAAGGSYEQYF. CDR3 sequence (DNA): TGTGCCAGCAGCCAAGTGGCAGCGGGTGGCTCCTACGAGCAGTACTTC.

This clone was found a few times. The V call is TRBV3-1 (or the pseudogene TRBV3-2), the J call TRBJ1-1, with TRBD1 matching 9 bases. Germline assignment: CDR1 LGHDT and CDR2 YNNKEL (reference sequence). Germline trimming cut 0 bases from V and 1 base from J; bases unmatched to any gene: 9. The CDR3 spans 18 residues. CDR3: CASSQDGKDRGRNTEAFF. As DNA, the CDR3 is TGTGCCAGCAGCCAAGATGGAAAAGACAGGGGGAGGAACACTGAAGCTTTCTTT.

The table lists this clone with a few counts. The V call is TRBV6-5, the J call TRBJ1-1; D gene unclear. Germline loops: CDR1 MNHEY, CDR2 SVGAGI. Deletions cut 6 bases from V and 5 bases from J, with 16 bases between. There are 14 residues in the CDR3. The CDR3 region has the DNA TGTGCCAGCAGCCCACCGGGAAAGAGTACTGAAGCTTTCTTT. This translates into CASSPPGKSTEAFF.

The CDR3 region is CASSPILAGGLTYNEQFF. The CDR3 DNA is TGCGCCAGCAGCCCAATACTAGCGGGGGGGTTAACCTACAATGAGCAGTTCTTC. V is TRBV5-1 and J is TRBJ2-1; TRBD2 matches 13 bases. Germline-derived CDR1 and CDR2 are SGHRS and YFSETQ. Losses at the gene ends were 4 bases for V and 2 bases for J; bases not matched to a gene: 9. This CDR3 spans 18 amino acids.

The chain joins TRBV27 to TRBJ2-7, with D possibly being TRBD1 (6 bases). CDR3 length: 14 residues. The germline CDR1 and CDR2 sequences are MNHEY and SMNVEV (reference sequence). Trimming pared 2 bases from V and 3 bases from J, leaving 11 bases between. The CDR3 sequence is CASSLQGTVYEQYF. The CDR3 coding sequence is TGTGCCAGCAGTTTACAGGGGACGGTCTACGAGCAGTACTTC.

The V gene is TRBV7-3, the J gene TRBJ1-6; D call uncertain. This CDR3 comprises 13 residues. Germline assignment: CDR1 SGHTA and CDR2 FQGTGA. The ends were cut back, 2 bases at V and 5 bases at J, with 4 bases in the middle. CDR3 sequence reads: CASSLRDNSPLHF. CDR3 sequence (DNA): TGTGCCAGCAGCTTACGTGATAATTCACCCCTCCACTTT.

Concerning this clone itself: The same CDR3 arises from other DNA sequences in this sample as well. The chain has TRBV27 and TRBJ2-1; TRBD2 matches 7 bases. The CDR3 totals 15 residues. Germline-derived CDR1 and CDR2 are MNHEY and SMNVEV (reference sequence). With 3 bases clipped from V and 2 bases from J, the junction kept 4 bases outside the gene matches. CDR3 DNA sequence: TGTGCCAGCAGTTTTAGCGGGCCCCCCTACAATGAGCAGTTCTTC. Its protein is CASSFSGPPYNEQFF.

This chain uses TRBV29-1 with TRBJ1-1; D gene ambiguous. The germline V and J ends were trimmed by 0 bases and 5 bases, with 10 bases remaining between them. CDR1 is SQVTM, CDR2 ANQGSEA, per germline. The CDR3 is 13 amino acids. The CDR3 region is CSVEDPGWTEAFF. DNA of the CDR3: TGCAGCGTTGAAGATCCGGGTTGGACTGAAGCTTTCTTT.

The V and J genes are TRBV6-5 and TRBJ2-7, with D unclear. CDR3 length equals 14 residues. Trimming removed 5 bases at V and 7 bases at J, with 18 bases between. CDR1 is MNHEY and CDR2 is SVGAGI in the germline V gene. The CDR3 nucleotides read TGTGCCAGCAGTAACCGGGTCGAAGGCGGAGAGCAGTACTTC. It encodes CASSNRVEGGEQYF.

The chain has TRBV7-9 and TRBJ1-1; possibly TRBD1 for D (6 bases). This CDR3 contains 12 residues. Germline loops: CDR1 SEHNR, CDR2 FQNEAQ (reference sequence). Trimming shortened V by 4 bases and J by 8 bases, and 11 bases separated the two germline ends. The CDR3 region is CASSWNTGEAFF. The CDR3 bases are TGTGCCAGCAGCTGGAATACAGGGGAAGCTTTCTTT.

V usage is TRBV18 and J usage is TRBJ1-5; 8 nucleotides agree with TRBD1. Germline V gene sequence: CDR1 KGHSH, CDR2 LQKENI. The CDR3 is 14 amino acids. The ends lost 6 bases at V and 6 bases at J; junction bases unmatched: 7. The CDR3 nucleotides read TGTGCCAGCTCCCAACAGGGGGGATCTCAGCCCCAGCATTTT. It yields the protein CASSQQGGSQPQHF. The whole variable domain, filled in from reference TRBV18 and TRBJ1-5, reads NAGVMQNPRHLVRRRGQEARLRCSPMKGHSHVYWYRQLPEEGLKFMVYLQKENIIDESGMPKERFSAEFPKEGPSILRIQQVVRGDSAAYFCASSQQGGSQPQHFGDGTRLSIL.